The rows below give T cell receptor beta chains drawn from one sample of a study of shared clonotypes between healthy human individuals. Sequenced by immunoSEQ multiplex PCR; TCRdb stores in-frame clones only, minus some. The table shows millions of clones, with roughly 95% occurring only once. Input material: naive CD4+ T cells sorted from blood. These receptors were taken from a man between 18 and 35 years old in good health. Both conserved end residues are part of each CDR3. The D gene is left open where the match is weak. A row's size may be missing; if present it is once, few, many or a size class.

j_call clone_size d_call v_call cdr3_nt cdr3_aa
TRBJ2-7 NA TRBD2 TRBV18 TGTGCCAGCTCACCACTAGCGGGAAGCTACGAGCAGTACTTC CASSPLAGSYEQYF
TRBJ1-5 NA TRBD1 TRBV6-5 TGTGCCAGCAGGACAGGGGAACAGCCCCAGCATTTT CASRTGEQPQHF
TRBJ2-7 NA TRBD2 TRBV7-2 TGTGCCAGCAGCTTCCTAGCGGGAGCCCTCGGCGAGCAGTACTTC CASSFLAGALGEQYF
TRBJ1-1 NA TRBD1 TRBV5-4 TGTGCCAGCAGTCCTACCGTGGGACAGGGTAACACTGAAGCTTTCTTT CASSPTVGQGNTEAFF
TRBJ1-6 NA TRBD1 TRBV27 TGTGCCAGCAGTTTAGAACAGGGGAAGACACCCCTCCACTTT CASSLEQGKTPLHF
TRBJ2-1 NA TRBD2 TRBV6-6 TGTGCCAGCAGCAGACTAGCGGGTACCCACAATGAGCAGTTCTTC CASSRLAGTHNEQFF
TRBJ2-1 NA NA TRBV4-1 TGCGCCAGCAGCCAAGCCCTCTACAATGAGCAGTTCTTC CASSQALYNEQFF
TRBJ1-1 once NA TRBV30 TGTGCCTGGAGCACGAGGGGGGTGAACACTGAAGCTTTCTTT CAWSTRGVNTEAFF
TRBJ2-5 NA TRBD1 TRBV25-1 TGTGCCAGCAGGTCCTACCGGGACAGGGATCAAGAGACCCAGTACTTC CASRSYRDRDQETQYF
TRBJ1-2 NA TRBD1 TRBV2 TGTGCCAGCAGCTTAGACAGGGGTGGCTACACCTTC CASSLDRGGYTF
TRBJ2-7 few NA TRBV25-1 TGTGCCAGCAGTGAGGGCCCGGCAAGCTCCTACGAGCAGTACTTC CASSEGPASSYEQYF
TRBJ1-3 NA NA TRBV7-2 TGTGCCAGCAGCCCACTAAGTCCTGGAAACACCATATATTTT CASSPLSPGNTIYF
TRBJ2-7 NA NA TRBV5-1 TGCGCCAGCAGCTTGGCCGCGGGGGCCGCCTACGAGCAGTACTTC CASSLAAGAAYEQYF
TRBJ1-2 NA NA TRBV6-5 TGTGCCAGCAGTTACTCGACAGAAGGCTATGGCTACACCTTC CASSYSTEGYGYTF
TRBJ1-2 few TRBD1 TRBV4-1 TGCGCCAGCAGCCAAGGACAGGGGGCGGGCTATGGCTACACCTTC CASSQGQGAGYGYTF
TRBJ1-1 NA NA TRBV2 TGTGCCAGCAGTGCTGCACGGAACCCGAACACTGAAGCTTTCTTT CASSAARNPNTEAFF
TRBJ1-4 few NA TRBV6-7 TGTGCCAGCAGCACCGAACTCCGACAGAACGATGAAAAACTGTTTTTT CASSTELRQNDEKLFF
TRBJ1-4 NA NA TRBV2 TGTGCCAGCAGTGAATCCAGGGAAGGGGAAAAACTGTTTTTT CASSESREGEKLFF
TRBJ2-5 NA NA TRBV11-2 TGTGCCAGCAGCTTATGGTCCCAAGAGACCCAGTACTTC CASSLWSQETQYF
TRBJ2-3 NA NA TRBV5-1 TGCGCCAGCTTCGGAGGGGCGGGGACAGATACGCAGTATTTT CASFGGAGTDTQYF
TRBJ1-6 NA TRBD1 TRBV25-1 TGTGCCAGCAGTGGGGACAGGGGGAGAGGTTCACCCCTCCACTTT CASSGDRGRGSPLHF
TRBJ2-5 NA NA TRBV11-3 TGTGCCAGCAGCTCTGGACAAGAGACCCAGTACTTC CASSSGQETQYF
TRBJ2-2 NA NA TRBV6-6 TGTGCCAGCTTTCTGGTCGGGGAGCTGTTTTTT CASFLVGELFF